This TCR beta chain was retrieved from a study of T cell responses to AZD1222 COVID-19 vaccine. Study observations and caveats: Donors, mostly white British, included more females; clonal diversity was possibly underestimated. Baseline seropositives among AZD1222 recipients totaled only 5 to 7.

Some clones are missing from TCRdb's copy, which holds only in-frame ones; the method was immunoSEQ multiplex PCR. The sample contains 80,000 to 130,000 clones, 85% to 90% of which appear only once. The V segment lost 8 bases and the J segment 1 base; nucleotides outside the gene matches: 2. From germline, CDR1 is MDHEN and CDR2 SYDVKM. This CDR3 contains 13 residues. A word on this clone: The antigen is undetermined.

The receptor comes from an adult in good health. Sequenced material: peripheral blood, taken on day 0 of AZD1222 vaccination. The rearrangement links TRBV28 to TRBJ2-3, with 8 bases that match TRBD2. CDR3 nucleotides: TGTGCCAGCTTGACTAGCGGCACAGATACGCAGTATTTT. Protein sequence: CASLTSGTDTQYF.